This entry lists 30 T cell receptor beta chains sequenced from one sample in a study of blood T cell repertoires in COVID-19. Sequencing was performed with immunoSEQ multiplex PCR; in TCRdb, only in-frame clones are kept and a portion is missing. This table holds approximately 75,000 clones, roughly 70% found once. The sequenced sample was peripheral blood. These receptor sequences come from a human donor with acute or convalescent COVID-19. The donor label of this sample is uncertain.

DNA for the CDR3: TGCGCCACCTCGACAGGGGGCTCCCCGGGGCCCCAGCATTTT. Translation: CATSTGGSPGPQHF. The rearrangement uses TRBV10-2 and TRBJ1-5, with 10 nucleotides matching TRBD1. The CDR3 loop spans 14 amino acids. J was trimmed by 9 bases and V by 10 bases; bases with no gene match: 12. Germline V CDR1 and CDR2: WSHSY, SAAADI.

Turning to this clone: This CDR3 is also generated by other DNA sequences in the sample. This chain uses TRBV5-1 with TRBJ2-6; possibly TRBD1 for D (6 bases). The ends were cut back, 4 bases at V and 3 bases at J, with 11 bases in the middle. The germline CDR1 and CDR2 sequences are SGHRS and YFSETQ. CDR3 length: 15 amino acids. CDR3 region: CASSPQGSGANVLTF. Written as DNA, the CDR3 is TGCGCCAGCAGCCCTCAGGGGAGTGGGGCCAACGTCCTGACTTTC.

This clone was seen only once. The chain recombines TRBV10-3 with TRBJ2-1; TRBD2 matches at 9 bases. Trimming cost V 6 bases and J 2 bases; bases outside gene matches: 2. Germline CDR1 and CDR2: ENHRY and SYGVKD. CDR3 size: 14 residues. The DNA for the CDR3 is TGTGCCATCAGGTCTAGCGGGGCCTACAATGAGCAGTTCTTC. Translating it yields CAIRSSGAYNEQFF.

The chain uses TRBV21-1 and TRBJ1-4; the DNA was not compared with TRBD1, the D call given in the table. TRBV21-1 is listed as a pseudogene. This CDR3 has 15 amino acids. The CDR3 DNA is TGTGCCAGCAGCATTGGGAACAGGGAAGGTGAAAAACTGTTTTTT. Translated, it gives CASSIGNREGEKLFF.

This clone was picked up a small number of times. This sequence joins TRBV10-3 and TRBJ1-1; tentative D call: TRBD1 (6 bases). Germline-derived CDR1 and CDR2 are ENHRY and SYGVKD. This CDR3 comprises 18 residues. Trimming took off 0 bases at V and 0 bases at J, with 17 bases between the two ends. The CDR3 here is CAISESGGREVMNTEAFF. The CDR3 nucleotides read TGTGCCATCAGTGAGTCCGGGGGGCGCGAGGTTATGAACACTGAAGCTTTCTTT.

The J gene is TRBJ2-3, the V gene TRBV20-1; D not resolved. Germline CDR1 and CDR2: DFQATT and SNEGSKA (reference sequence). CDR3 size: 10 residues. Trimming cost V 6 bases and J 7 bases, with 8 bases left between them. This CDR3 reads CSALENTQYF. CDR3 sequence (DNA): TGCAGTGCACTCGAGAATACGCAGTATTTT.

This rearrangement joins TRBV19 to TRBJ2-5, with a tentative D call TRBD1 (5 bases). The CDR3 has 16 residues. V was cut by 5 bases and J by 2 bases, with 18 bases left in between. The V gene's germline CDR1 is LNHDA and CDR2 SQIVND (reference sequence). The CDR3 nucleotides read TGTGCCAGTAGTGGTTCCGTTAGGGGTAGGCAAGAGACCCAGTACTTC. Translating it yields CASSGSVRGRQETQYF.

The V and J genes are TRBV7-8 and TRBJ2-3, with TRBD2 matching over 8 bases. The CDR3 covers 18 residues. V shed 6 bases, J shed 0 bases, and the junction held 14 bases outside the gene matches. Per the germline V gene, CDR1 is SGHVS and CDR2 is FQNEAQ. CDR3: CASRATSGPSISTDTQYF. The CDR3 coding sequence is TGTGCCAGCAGGGCTACTAGCGGACCCTCGATTAGCACAGATACGCAGTATTTT.

This clone was detected only a few times. The rearrangement uses TRBV5-1 and TRBJ1-6; 10 nucleotides match TRBD1. Per germline, CDR1 SGHRS and CDR2 YFSETQ. Trimming removed 3 bases from V and 14 bases from J; junction bases left unmatched: 11. The CDR3 has 15 residues. CDR3: CASSWNRDRGHTLHF. CDR3 DNA sequence: TGCGCCAGCAGCTGGAACCGGGACAGGGGCCACACCCTCCACTTT.

This clone came up a few times. The V and J genes are TRBV5-6 and TRBJ1-2; D remains unclear. This CDR3 region has 12 residues. V lost 3 bases, J lost 3 bases, and 6 bases lay in between. Per the germline V gene, CDR1 is SGHDT and CDR2 is YYEEEE. In DNA form, the CDR3 reads TGTGCCAGCAGCTCCGGTGACTATGGCTACACCTTC. Amino acids: CASSSGDYGYTF.

The chain couples TRBV10-3 to TRBJ2-2, with D perhaps TRBD2 (6 bases). The germline V gene encodes CDR1 ENHRY and CDR2 SYGVKD. This CDR3 is 13 amino acids long. Trimming took 6 bases from V and 7 from J, leaving 12 bases between them. The CDR3 nucleotides read TGTGCCATCAGGGCGGGGCGCGGCGGGGAGCTGTTTTTT. It is translated as CAIRAGRGGELFF.

The rearrangement links TRBV5-1 to TRBJ2-3; 10 nucleotides match TRBD2. V was pared by 3 bases and J by 3 bases, with 7 bases of the junction left unmatched. The CDR3 has 16 amino acids. Germline CDR1 is SGHRS and CDR2 is YFSETQ. The CDR3 DNA reads TGCGCCAGCAGCTCCGGAGGGACTAGCGCGACAGATACGCAGTATTTT. Translated, it gives CASSSGGTSATDTQYF.

This clone was seen more than once but under ten times. CDR3 nucleotides: TGTGCCACCAGTGATCCGGGACTAGCGGCGATACATGAGCAGTTCTTC. This gives the protein CATSDPGLAAIHEQFF. The chain has TRBV24-1 and TRBJ2-1, with 11 bases aligning to TRBD2. CDR3 size: 16 residues. With V trimmed by 3 bases and J by 8 bases, 8 bases remained unmatched. In germline, CDR1 is KGHDR, CDR2 SFDVKD.

This chain uses TRBV7-2 with TRBJ2-7, with a possible D match to TRBD1 (8 bases). The germline V and J ends were trimmed by 6 bases and 10 bases, with 19 bases remaining between them. The CDR3 totals 13 residues. Germline CDR1 SGHTA, CDR2 FQGNSA. CDR3 protein: CASSSHRGGEQYF. The DNA of the CDR3 is TGTGCCAGCAGTTCCCACAGGGGGGGCGAACAGTACTTC.

This clone was seen a few times. The rearrangement links TRBV19 to TRBJ2-3, with unresolved D. V gave up 9 bases and J gave up 1 base, with 11 bases separating them. The CDR3 length is 13 residues. CDR1 and CDR2 from the germline V gene are LNHDA and SQIVND (reference sequence). The CDR3 DNA reads TGTGCCAGCCAGAGGAGTGGCACAGATACGCAGTATTTT. It specifies CASQRSGTDTQYF. Variable domain in full (rest from reference TRBV19 and TRBJ2-3): DGGITQSPKYLFRKEGQNVTLSCEQNLNHDAMYWYRQDPGQGLRLIYYSQIVNDFQKGDIAEGYSVSREKKESFPLTVTSAQKNPTAFYLCASQRSGTDTQYFGPGTRLTVL.

Only one count was recorded for this clone. The chain has TRBV28 and TRBJ2-3, with a weak D call TRBD1 (5 bases). The germline CDR1 and CDR2 sequences are MDHEN and SYDVKM. The CDR3 is made up of 15 amino acids. The germline V and J ends were trimmed by 6 bases and 5 bases, with 18 bases remaining between them. CDR3 sequence (DNA): TGTGCCAGCAGCCTAACAGGAACCCTTCGAGATACGCAGTATTTT. Amino acid sequence: CASSLTGTLRDTQYF.

Written as DNA, the CDR3 is TGTGCCAGCAGTACTAATTGGGGGGGAGGTTCCGAGCAGTACGTC. Protein product: CASSTNWGGGSEQYV. This chain connects TRBV28 to TRBJ2-7, with 7 bases lining up with TRBD2. Trimming removed 5 bases from V and 6 bases from J; junction bases left unmatched: 13. The germline gives CDR1 MDHEN, CDR2 SYDVKM. There are 15 residues in the CDR3.

The chain couples TRBV19 to TRBJ1-2; no firm D call. Per the germline V gene, CDR1 is LNHDA and CDR2 is SQIVND (reference sequence). This CDR3 is built from 13 residues. Trimming removed 10 bases from V and 8 bases from J, with 20 bases in between. The CDR3 loop is CATTLSSRRGYTF. The DNA of the CDR3 is TGTGCCACTACTCTAAGCTCTCGTCGAGGCTACACCTTC.

The chain joins TRBV4-3 to TRBJ2-1, with 11 bases matching TRBD1. The CDR3 length is 16 residues. Unmatched junction bases numbered 3, after V lost 1 base and J lost 4 bases. Germline lookup yields CDR1 LGHNA and CDR2 YSLEER. In DNA, the CDR3 is TGCGCCAGCAGCCAAGTGGACAGGGGGCAGTACAATGAGCAGTTCTTC. Translating gives CASSQVDRGQYNEQFF.

V usage is TRBV4-1 and J usage is TRBJ2-7; 7 positions agree with TRBD2. The V and J ends lost 3 bases and 5 bases, in that order; junction bases with no gene match: 10. This CDR3 has 15 amino acids. Germline V gene lookup returns CDR1 MGHRA and CDR2 YSYEKL. The CDR3 DNA follows: TGCGCCAGCAGCCAGGGGAGGGCTGATGGGCACGAGCAGTACTTC. Residues: CASSQGRADGHEQYF.

The chain uses TRBV6-5 and TRBJ1-6; TRBD1 matches at 8 bases. The CDR3 runs 14 residues. The germline gives CDR1 MNHEY, CDR2 SVGAGI. V lost 4 bases, J lost 9 bases, and 5 bases stayed unmatched. CDR3: CASSFDRGASPLHF. As DNA, the CDR3 is TGTGCCAGCAGTTTTGACAGGGGAGCTTCACCCCTCCACTTT.

The rearrangement uses TRBV5-1 and TRBJ2-5; 8 nucleotides agree with TRBD2. The CDR3 loop spans 15 amino acids. V was clipped by 4 bases and J by 3 bases; unmatched bases: 8. Germline CDR1 is SGHRS and CDR2 is YFSETQ. This chain's CDR3 is CASSRRAGGEETQYF. The CDR3 DNA reads as TGCGCCAGCAGCCGGCGGGCGGGGGGCGAAGAGACCCAGTACTTC.

The V call is TRBV6-5, the J call TRBJ2-3; TRBD1 matches at 11 bases. Germline V gene data show CDR1 as MNHEY and CDR2 as SVGAGI. V was pared by 2 bases and J by 5 bases, with 3 bases of the junction left unmatched. CDR3 length equals 15 residues. CDR3 protein: CASSYPGTGGDTQYF. As DNA, the CDR3 is TGTGCCAGCAGTTACCCCGGGACAGGGGGAGATACGCAGTATTTT.

The chain combines TRBV18 with TRBJ1-1; 8 positions agree with TRBD1. The CDR3 is made up of 16 amino acids. Germline V gene data show CDR1 as KGHSH and CDR2 as LQKENI. The J segment lost 1 base and the V segment lost 4 bases, leaving 8 bases of the junction unmatched. The CDR3 DNA sequence: TGTGCCAGCTCACGGGCGGGGACAGGCCAGAACACTGAAGCTTTCTTT. Amino acid sequence: CASSRAGTGQNTEAFF.

This clone showed up just a few times. The gene calls are TRBV6-2 or TRBV6-3 and TRBJ2-7, with 8 bases aligning to TRBD1. V shed 6 bases and J 3 bases; nucleotides not matched to a gene: 7. CDR3 length: 14 amino acids. Looked up from germline, CDR1 is MNHEY and CDR2 is SVGEGT. The CDR3 reads CASSRGGQGYEQYV. The DNA of the CDR3 is TGTGCCAGCAGCCGCGGTGGACAGGGCTACGAGCAGTACGTC.

This clone was seen a few times. The chain uses TRBV5-5 and TRBJ2-2; TRBD1 matches at 8 bases. The CDR3 is 15 residues long. Per the germline V gene, CDR1 is SGHKS and CDR2 is YYEKEE (reference sequence). V gave up 1 base and J gave up 7 bases; unmatched junction bases: 6. CDR3 DNA: TGTGCCAGCAGCTTGTTTCAGGGGGCGGTCGGGGAGCTGTTTTTT. Translated: CASSLFQGAVGELFF. Filled out from reference TRBV5-5 and TRBJ2-2, the complete variable domain reads DAGVTQSPTHLIKTRGQQVTLRCSPISGHKSVSWYQQVLGQGPQFIFQYYEKEERGRGNFPDRFSARQFPNYSSELNVNALLLGDSALYLCASSLFQGAVGELFFGEGSRLTVL.

The chain links TRBV7-2 to TRBJ2-5, with 11 bases fitting TRBD2. The CDR3 has 15 residues. Germline V gives CDR1 SGHTA, CDR2 FQGNSA. Unmatched junction bases numbered 3, after V lost 2 bases and J lost 4 bases. The CDR3 bases are TGTGCCAGCAGCTTACAGCTAGCGGGGGGAGAGACCCAGTACTTC. Its protein is CASSLQLAGGETQYF.

The DNA for the CDR3 is TGTGCCAGCACCAACGTGGGACTAGCGGGGGAAGAGACCCAGTACTTC. Protein: CASTNVGLAGEETQYF. The chain has TRBV5-6 and TRBJ2-5, with 14 bases identical to TRBD2. The CDR3 consists of 16 residues. Germline V gene sequence: CDR1 SGHDT, CDR2 YYEEEE. V shed 6 bases and J 3 bases; nucleotides not matched to a gene: 7. Variable domain in full (rest from reference TRBV5-6 and TRBJ2-5): DAGVTQSPTHLIKTRGQQVTLRCSPKSGHDTVSWYQQALGQGPQFIFQYYEEEERQRGNFPDRFSGHQFPNYSSELNVNALLLGDSALYLCASTNVGLAGEETQYFGPGTRLLVL.

This clone occurred once. The rearrangement links TRBV7-9 to TRBJ1-4, with D hard to call. The CDR3 contains 14 residues. V was pared by 5 bases and J by 5 bases, with 12 bases between. Germline CDR1 is SEHNR and CDR2 is FQNEAQ (reference sequence). The CDR3 spells CASSLALPNEKLFF. The CDR3 DNA is TGTGCCAGCAGCCTCGCACTTCCCAATGAAAAACTGTTTTTT. Using reference TRBV7-9 and TRBJ1-4 for the parts outside the CDR3, the full variable domain is DTGVSQNPRHKITKRGQNVTFRCDPISEHNRLYWYRQTLGQGPEFLTYFQNEAQLEKSRLLSDRFSAERPKGSFSTLEIQRTEQGDSAMYLCASSLALPNEKLFFGSGTQLSVL.

The chain employs TRBV24-1 and TRBJ2-2, with D possibly matching TRBD2 (6 bases). Germline CDR1 KGHDR, CDR2 SFDVKD. V was pared by 7 bases and J by 6 bases, with 20 bases between. This CDR3 has 16 residues. CDR3 DNA: TGTGCCACCAGGGAGGGGCGGGCGTCGGACCCCGGGGAGCTGTTTTTT. Translation gives CATREGRASDPGELFF.